The entry below describes one T cell receptor beta chain. The sample comes from a study of blood T cell repertoires in COVID-19. Study information: Collection of acute and convalescent COVID-19 samples took place in the United States, Italy and Spain. PBMCs, B-cell-depleted T cells, or T cells were the source of the cDNA or gDNA that made up the material.

This CDR3 is built from 11 residues. Germline V lookup: CDR1 SQVTM, CDR2 ANQGSEA. The ends were cut back, 4 bases at V and 10 bases at J, with 14 bases in the middle. Original processing notes: Estimation of nucleated cell counts relied on the amplification of reference gene primers. The method was immunoSEQ multiplex PCR; TCRdb's version includes in-frame clones alone and lacks a portion of them. D and trimming were read from the DNA, whereas the V and J calls and clone size are those reported in that table. The sample has 150,000 to 200,000 clones; 85% are singletons. This TCR derives from a human donor with acute or convalescent COVID-19. The donor label of this sample is uncertain. The source material was peripheral blood. This chain uses TRBV29-1 with TRBJ2-7, with a tentative D call TRBD2 (5 bases). CDR3 DNA: TGCAGCGTTGGGACCGGGGATAGCCAGTACTTC. Its translation: CSVGTGDSQYF.